What follows is one TCR beta chain and its context. Its antigen is currently unknown. Deletions cut 0 bases from V and 3 bases from J, with 18 bases between. The CDR3 spans 18 residues. In germline, CDR1 is LGHDT, CDR2 YNNKEL (reference sequence). The donors, all healthy, were Caucasians living in Russia, aged about 6 to 90. The source of the sample is a study of blood T cells in healthy people across ages. Findings and caveats of the study: Strongly correlated with naive T cell percentage was TCR beta diversity. Long-lived donors exceeded aged donors in naive CD4+ cells and diversity.

The second PCR ran roughly 7 to 12 cycles with a sample-barcoded 5' primer and J-beta primers. TCRdb processed the 5' RACE reads anew with MiXCR; each CDR3 protein has one entry. Counted here are about 1.5 million distinct CDR3 sequences, 35% to 45% occurring once; the ten biggest clones make up less than 5%. The genes are TRBV3-1 and TRBJ2-1; D is possibly TRBD2 (6 bases). Sequencing was performed on blood. The TCR sequence derives from a woman between 18 and 29 years old in good health. The CDR3 coding sequence is TGTGCCAGCAGCCAAGAATACGGGGGTGCCTACTTCTACAATGAGCAGTTCTTC. Translation gives CASSQEYGGAYFYNEQFF.